Listed here are 22 T cell receptor beta chains from one sample, sequenced in a study of cytomegalovirus exposure and HLA in healthy donors. Both 60 Vbeta primers and 13 Jbeta primers went into the PCR. Method: immunoSEQ multiplex PCR; TCRdb's copy keeps in-frame clones and lacks some. The sample holds about 130,000 clones, around 78% seen once. The specimen was PBMCs. The receptors shown here come from a woman aged 45-65 years in good health and CMV-seronegative.

The chain carries TRBV6-4 and TRBJ2-1; TRBD1 might be the D (6 bases). Trimming removed 6 bases from V and 3 bases from J, with 12 bases in between. Germline V gene data show CDR1 as MRHNA and CDR2 as SNTAGT. The CDR3 extends over 14 amino acids. In DNA form, the CDR3 reads TGTGCCAGCAGAAGAGGACAGCACTACAATGAGCAGTTCTTC. The encoded protein is CASRRGQHYNEQFF.

The rearrangement links TRBV15 to TRBJ2-7, with a possible D match to TRBD2 (7 bases). This CDR3 has 16 residues. V was cut by 0 bases and J by 4 bases, with 16 bases left in between. The germline V gene has CDR1 LNHNV and CDR2 YYDKDF (reference sequence). For the CDR3, the DNA is TGTGCCACCAGCAGAGACATCTTGGAGGGGGGGTACGAGCAGTACTTC. Amino acids: CATSRDILEGGYEQYF.

The rearrangement uses TRBV4-3 and TRBJ2-3, with TRBD1 as a possible D gene (5 bases). The DNA end is a closer match to TRBJ1-5, so the J assignment may be wrong. CDR1 is LGHNA and CDR2 is YSLEER in the germline V gene. The CDR3 is made up of 15 amino acids. CDR3 amino acids: CASSQGTSVTDTQHF. The DNA of the CDR3 is TGCGCCAGCAGCCAGGGGACTAGCGTCACAGATACGCAGCATTTT.

V and J are TRBV28 and TRBJ1-1; 9 bases line up with TRBD1. CDR3 length: 17 amino acids. The germline gives CDR1 MDHEN, CDR2 SYDVKM. Trimming at V came to 5 bases and at J to 0 bases, leaving 10 bases not matched to a gene. CDR3 region: CASSRPGQGLLNTEAFF. The DNA for the CDR3 is TGTGCCAGCAGTCGACCGGGACAGGGTCTTCTGAACACTGAAGCTTTCTTT.

This sequence joins TRBV2 and TRBJ2-5, with TRBD2 identical over 16 bases. This CDR3 has 17 residues. Trimming removed 6 bases from V and 5 bases from J; junction bases left unmatched: 9. Per the germline V gene, CDR1 is SNHLY and CDR2 is FYNNEI. The chain's CDR3 is CASSPGLAGGRRETQYF. CDR3 sequence (DNA): TGTGCCAGCAGCCCGGGACTAGCGGGAGGGCGGCGCGAGACCCAGTACTTC.

The chain is built from TRBV7-9 and TRBJ2-3, with 11 nucleotides matching TRBD2. V lost 1 base to trimming and J lost 3 bases; unmatched junction nucleotides: 6. The length of the CDR3 is 17 residues. Germline CDR1 is SEHNR and CDR2 is FQNEAQ (reference sequence). The CDR3: CASSLDWLAGGTDTQYF. The CDR3 DNA sequence: TGTGCCAGCAGCTTAGATTGGCTAGCGGGAGGTACAGATACGCAGTATTTT.

This clone was seen only once. The chain recombines TRBV7-2 with TRBJ2-7, with D perhaps matching TRBD2 (6 bases). Trimming cost V 4 bases and J 7 bases, with 14 bases left between them. CDR1 and CDR2 (germline): SGHTA, FQGNSA. The length of the CDR3 is 13 residues. This CDR3 reads CASSSWEAEEQYV. In DNA form, the CDR3 reads TGTGCCAGCAGCTCCTGGGAGGCAGAGGAGCAGTACGTC.

This clone was recorded a few times. V gene TRBV4-3 combines with J gene TRBJ1-1; no definite D call. Germline-derived CDR1 and CDR2 are LGHNA and YSLEER. The V gene lost 0 bases and the J gene lost 1 base, with 9 bases spanning the gap. The CDR3 has 15 residues. The CDR3 loop reads CASSQEFARNTEAFF. The CDR3 coding sequence is TGCGCCAGCAGCCAAGAGTTCGCGCGGAACACTGAAGCTTTCTTT.

The chain is built from TRBV7-2 and TRBJ1-2; maybe TRBD1 (6 bases). V shed 3 bases and J shed 5 bases, with 16 bases lying between them. The CDR3 covers 15 residues. CDR1 and CDR2 (germline): SGHTA, FQGNSA. The CDR3 coding sequence is TGTGCCAGCAGCTTGGGGGCGCCGGTTTCATATGGCTACACCTTC. It codes for CASSLGAPVSYGYTF.

The CDR3 DNA is TGTGCCAGCAGCCAAGTGTTCAGGGTAGGGTTGTTGGACTATGGCTACACCTTC. Its protein product is CASSQVFRVGLLDYGYTF. This chain connects TRBV14 to TRBJ1-2; D is possibly TRBD1 (5 bases). Trimming shortened V by 1 base and J by 3 bases, and 21 bases separated the two germline ends. Germline V gene data show CDR1 as SGHDN and CDR2 as FVKESK. CDR3 length: 18 residues.

The chain links TRBV29-1 to TRBJ1-2, with a possible D match to TRBD1 (5 bases). Germline V gene sequence: CDR1 SQVTM, CDR2 ANQGSEA. Trimming shortened V by 3 bases and J by 8 bases, and 7 bases separated the two germline ends. The length of the CDR3 is 10 residues. This chain's CDR3 is CSVEGGGYTF. CDR3 DNA sequence: TGCAGCGTTGAGGGGGGAGGCTACACCTTC.

This clone was counted between two and nine times. The chain uses TRBV29-1 and TRBJ1-1; D is ambiguous. The CDR3 runs 14 residues. The ends were cut back, 1 base at V and 8 bases at J, with 17 bases in the middle. CDR1 and CDR2 (germline): SQVTM, ANQGSEA. This CDR3 reads CSVEGGWGGMEAFF. The CDR3 region has the DNA TGCAGCGTTGAAGGAGGGTGGGGAGGTATGGAAGCTTTCTTT.

The chain combines TRBV19 with TRBJ1-2; 7 bases agree with TRBD1. Per germline, CDR1 LNHDA and CDR2 SQIVND (reference sequence). This CDR3 has 13 amino acids. The junction had 5 bases not matched to a gene; V was cut back by 2 bases and J by 8 bases. CDR3 in amino acids: CASSINRGSGYTF. In nucleotides, the CDR3 is TGTGCCAGTAGTATAAACAGGGGAAGCGGCTACACCTTC.

The V call is TRBV30, the J call TRBJ2-7; D not resolved. V was pared by 3 bases and J by 1 base, with 7 bases between. The CDR3 loop spans 12 amino acids. CDR1 is GTSNPN and CDR2 is SVGIG in the germline V gene (reference sequence). The CDR3: CAWRDSSYEQYF. The DNA of the CDR3 is TGTGCCTGGAGAGATAGTTCCTACGAGCAGTACTTC.

As to this clone: Other DNA sequences in this sample translate to the same CDR3. The gene calls are TRBV4-3 and TRBJ2-7; no definite D call. The CDR3 consists of 14 residues. The ends were cut back, 0 bases at V and 3 bases at J, with 9 bases in the middle. Germline V gives CDR1 LGHNA, CDR2 YSLEER. CDR3 nucleotides: TGCGCCAGCAGCCAAGATATCGGAGACTACGAGCAGTACTTC. Translating gives CASSQDIGDYEQYF.

The rearrangement links TRBV18 to TRBJ1-5, with TRBD1 as a possible D gene (5 bases). This CDR3 contains 19 residues. Trimming pared 5 bases from V and 0 bases from J, leaving 23 bases between. Germline V gives CDR1 KGHSH, CDR2 LQKENI. CDR3 loop: CASSKTGGPIADSNQPQHF. In DNA, the CDR3 is TGTGCCAGCTCAAAAACGGGGGGACCCATAGCCGATAGCAATCAGCCCCAGCATTTT. Full variable domain (remainder filled in from reference TRBV18 and TRBJ1-5): NAGVMQNPRHLVRRRGQEARLRCSPMKGHSHVYWYRQLPEEGLKFMVYLQKENIIDESGMPKERFSAEFPKEGPSILRIQQVVRGDSAAYFCASSKTGGPIADSNQPQHFGDGTRLSIL.

This clone was observed once. The chain has TRBV5-1 and TRBJ2-1; 9 bases agree with TRBD2. Germline-derived CDR1 and CDR2 are SGHRS and YFSETQ. The CDR3 consists of 16 residues. V lost 0 bases and J lost 4; bases outside the gene matches: 5. The CDR3 DNA reads TGCGCCAGCAGCTTGGGTGGCGGGAGGGGTTACAATGAGCAGTTCTTC. Amino acids: CASSLGGGRGYNEQFF.

This clone was picked up a small number of times. The rearrangement joins TRBV6-5 to TRBJ1-2; 10 bases align to TRBD1. Germline CDR1 MNHEY, CDR2 SVGAGI. J lost 7 bases, V lost 2 bases, and 7 bases had no gene match. This CDR3 region has 15 residues. CDR3 nucleotide sequence: TGTGCCAGCAGTTACGAGGGACAGGGGTTTGGTGGCTACACCTTC. This sequence encodes CASSYEGQGFGGYTF.

The V and J genes are TRBV5-1 and TRBJ1-2; 7 bases match TRBD1. Germline lookup yields CDR1 SGHRS and CDR2 YFSETQ. This CDR3 is built from 16 residues. The V segment lost 7 bases and the J segment 4 bases; nucleotides outside the gene matches: 16. CDR3 DNA sequence: TGCGCCAGCTCCAACTCCGGACAGCCAGGGGGCTATGGCTACACCTTC. Protein sequence: CASSNSGQPGGYGYTF.

A few counts support this clone. The rearrangement joins TRBV7-3 to TRBJ2-7; 9 nucleotides agree with TRBD2. V dropped 0 bases and J dropped 2; count of bases not matched to a gene: 2. Germline V lookup: CDR1 SGHTA, CDR2 FQGTGA. The CDR3 contains 15 residues. The CDR3 nucleotides read TGTGCCAGCAGCTTAACGGGACTAGCAACCTACGAGCAGTACTTC. This sequence encodes CASSLTGLATYEQYF.

CDR3 protein: CASSGDRGLQPQHF. The CDR3 DNA reads as TGTGCCAGCAGCGGGGACAGGGGGCTTCAGCCCCAGCATTTT. V usage is TRBV2 and J usage is TRBJ1-5; 12 nucleotides match TRBD1. CDR1 and CDR2 from the germline V gene are SNHLY and FYNNEI. V gave up 6 bases and J gave up 6 bases; unmatched junction bases: 3. The CDR3 length is 14 residues.

J is TRBJ2-3 and V is TRBV19; 14 nucleotides align to TRBD2. J lost 5 bases, V lost 6 bases, and 1 base had no gene match. The CDR3 is 14 residues long. CDR1 and CDR2 (germline): LNHDA, SQIVND (reference sequence). The chain's CDR3 is CASRGTSGRDTQYF. The DNA of the CDR3 is TGTGCCAGTAGGGGGACTAGCGGGAGAGATACGCAGTATTTT.